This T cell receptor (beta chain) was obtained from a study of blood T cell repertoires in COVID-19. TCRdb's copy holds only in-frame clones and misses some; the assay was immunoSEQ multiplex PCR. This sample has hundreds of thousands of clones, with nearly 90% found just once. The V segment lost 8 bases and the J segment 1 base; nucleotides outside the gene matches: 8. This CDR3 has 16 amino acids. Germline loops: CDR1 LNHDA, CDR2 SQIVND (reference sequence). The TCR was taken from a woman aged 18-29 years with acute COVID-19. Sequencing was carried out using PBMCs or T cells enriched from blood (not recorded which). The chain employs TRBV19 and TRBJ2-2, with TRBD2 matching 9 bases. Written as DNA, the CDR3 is TGTGCCAGTTGGCGTTGGACTAGCGAGAACACCGGGGAGCTGTTTTTT. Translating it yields CASWRWTSENTGELFF.